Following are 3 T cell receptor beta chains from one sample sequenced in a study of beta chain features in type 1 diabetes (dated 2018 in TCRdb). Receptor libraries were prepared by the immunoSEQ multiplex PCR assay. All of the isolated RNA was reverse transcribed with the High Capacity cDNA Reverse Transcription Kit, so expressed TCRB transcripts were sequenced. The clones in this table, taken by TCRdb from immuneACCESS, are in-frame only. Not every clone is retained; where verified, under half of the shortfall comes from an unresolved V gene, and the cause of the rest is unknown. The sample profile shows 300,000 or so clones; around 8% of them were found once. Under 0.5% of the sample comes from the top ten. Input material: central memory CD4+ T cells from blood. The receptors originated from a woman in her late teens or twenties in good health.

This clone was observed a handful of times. The CDR3 sequence: CAISQIPTSGSGTGELFF. DNA for the CDR3: TGTGCCATCAGTCAAATCCCTACTAGCGGGAGCGGGACCGGGGAGCTGTTTTTT. The chain couples TRBV10-3 to TRBJ2-2, with 11 nucleotides matching TRBD2. Germline V gene data show CDR1 as ENHRY and CDR2 as SYGVKD. This CDR3 is 18 amino acids long. Trimming removed 5 bases from V and 5 bases from J; junction bases left unmatched: 13.

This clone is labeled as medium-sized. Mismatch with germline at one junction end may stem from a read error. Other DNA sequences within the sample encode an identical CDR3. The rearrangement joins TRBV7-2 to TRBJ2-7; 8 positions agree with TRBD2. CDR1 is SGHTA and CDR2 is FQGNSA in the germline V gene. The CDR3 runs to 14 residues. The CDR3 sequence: CASSLIAGPYEQYF. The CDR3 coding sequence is TGTGCCAGCAGCCTTATAGCGGGACCCTATGAGCAGTACTTC.

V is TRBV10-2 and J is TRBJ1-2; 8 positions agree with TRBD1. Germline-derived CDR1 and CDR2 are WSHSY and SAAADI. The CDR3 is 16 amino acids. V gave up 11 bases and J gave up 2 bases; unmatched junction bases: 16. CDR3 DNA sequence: TGCGCCCCCCGCCGGGGCAGGGGGCCCACCAACTATGGCTACACCTTC. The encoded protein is CAPRRGRGPTNYGYTF.